A selection of T cell receptor beta chains follows, all from one sample in a study of identifying expanded T cells in peripheral blood. Measured with immunoSEQ multiplex PCR; TCRdb has only the in-frame clones, and not every one. The sample lists 100,000 to 150,000 clones, 86% occurring once. Sequencing was done on a sample of blood. Receptors originate from a person aged 18 to 70 in good health. Each CDR3 is given with its conserved first and last residue. A D gene is named only where the DNA matches it firmly. Clone size, where shown, is once, few, many, or a class for clones that have expanded.

TRBV11-3	NA	TRBJ1-5	NA	TGTGCCAGGGCCCTTTGCGATCCCAATCAGCCCCAGCATTTT	CARALCDPNQPQHF
TRBV28	NA	TRBJ2-3	NA	TGTGCCAGCAGACCCAGCGGCCTGGACACAGATACGCAGTATTTT	CASRPSGLDTDTQYF
TRBV28	NA	TRBJ2-1	NA	TGTGCCAGCAGTTCCCTACCCGGCCAAGCTCGGGAGCAGTTCTTC	CASSSLPGQAREQFF
TRBV5-4	NA	TRBJ2-1	NA	TGTGCCAGCAGCTCCCCAGGGCGCCTTAATGAGCAGTTCTTC	CASSSPGRLNEQFF
TRBV2	NA	TRBJ2-1	TRBD2	TGTGCCAGCAGGGAGCGGGAGGGCCAGAATGAGCAGTTCTTC	CASREREGQNEQFF
TRBV5-1	NA	TRBJ2-7	TRBD1	TGCGCCAGCAGCCTGGGACTCGGGACAGGGGAAATCGAGCAGTACTTC	CASSLGLGTGEIEQYF
TRBV19	NA	TRBJ1-2	NA	TGTGCCAGTAGTAGTAAGGGGATTGGCTATGGCTACACCTTC	CASSSKGIGYGYTF
TRBV7-2	NA	TRBJ1-1	TRBD1	TGTGCCAGCAGCTTAGGGCCAGGGGGCAAAGCTTTCTTT	CASSLGPGGKAFF
TRBV7-6	NA	TRBJ2-7	NA	TGTGCCAGCAGCTTAGCAGGGGTTTACGAGCAGTACTTC	CASSLAGVYEQYF
TRBV5-4	NA	TRBJ2-7	NA	TGTGCCAGCAGCTTGACTAACGCCTACGAGCAGTACTTC	CASSLTNAYEQYF
TRBV30	NA	TRBJ2-4	NA	TGTGCCTGGAGTCCAGCGGCCCGGGTCAAAAACATTCAGTACTTC	CAWSPAARVKNIQYF
TRBV2	NA	TRBJ1-6	NA	TGTGCCAGCAGTGGGGACTTTAGTTCACCCCTCCACTTT	CASSGDFSSPLHF
TRBV29-1	medium-sized	TRBJ2-3	NA	TGCAGCGTCCTTTATACAGATACGCAGTATTTT	CSVLYTDTQYF
TRBV7-8	few	TRBJ2-2	NA	TGTGCCAGCAGCTTATCCAGGCGGGAGCTGTTTTTT	CASSLSRRELFF
TRBV2	NA	TRBJ2-5	NA	TGTGCCAGCCTCCGGGACCGCGGCCAAGAGACCCAGTACTTC	CASLRDRGQETQYF
TRBV12-5	NA	TRBJ2-3	TRBD2	TGTGCTAGTGGTAAACTAGCGGGGGACACAGATACGCAGTATTTT	CASGKLAGDTDTQYF
TRBV4-3	once	TRBJ1-6	NA	TGCGCCAGCAGCCAAGATTACAGGGAGGGCTCCTATAATTCACCCCTCCACTTT	CASSQDYREGSYNSPLHF
TRBV5-1	NA	TRBJ2-7	TRBD1	TGCGCCAGCAGCACGGGACAGATCCCCTACGAGCAGTACTTC	CASSTGQIPYEQYF
TRBV30	once	TRBJ1-1	TRBD1	TGTGCCAGCCGGGACAGGGACACTGAAGCTTTCTTT	CASRDRDTEAFF
TRBV19	many	TRBJ2-1	NA	TGTGCCAGTAGTATAGCCCAACAGAGGACTAATGAGCAGTTCTTC	CASSIAQQRTNEQFF
TRBV11-2	NA	TRBJ2-3	TRBD1	TGTGCCAGCAGCATGGGACAGGGAACAGATACGCAGTATTTT	CASSMGQGTDTQYF
TRBV9	once	TRBJ2-7	TRBD1	TGTGCCAGCAGCGCCGGACAGGGGGCGTCCTACGAGCAGTACTTC	CASSAGQGASYEQYF
TRBV19	NA	TRBJ2-1	TRBD2	TGTGCCAGTACCACCGGGACTAGCGTCAGCAATGAGCAGTTCTTC	CASTTGTSVSNEQFF
TRBV7-8	NA	TRBJ2-7	TRBD1	TGTGCCAGCCGCCAACAGGGGTTAAACGAGCAGTACTTC	CASRQQGLNEQYF
TRBV9	NA	TRBJ2-2	NA	TGTGCCAGCAGCCCGAGTCTCCTGAACACCGGGGAGCTGTTTTTT	CASSPSLLNTGELFF
TRBV6-5	once	TRBJ2-3	NA	TGTGCCAGCAGTTTCTCCCTAGCTAGCACAGATACGCAGTATTTT	CASSFSLASTDTQYF
TRBV6-5	NA	TRBJ1-1	NA	TGTGCCAGCAGTCCGGGGGGGACTGAAGCTTTCTTT	CASSPGGTEAFF
TRBV6-5	NA	TRBJ2-7	NA	TGTGCCAGCAGTTATGGGGTTTACGAGCAGTACTTC	CASSYGVYEQYF
TRBV18	NA	TRBJ2-3	NA	TGTGCCAGCTCACCACGTGAAACAGGGTCCGATACGCAGTATTTT	CASSPRETGSDTQYF
TRBV19	once	TRBJ2-5	NA	TGTGCCACCGGGAGAAGACAGGAACCACAAGAGACCCAGTACTTC	CATGRRQEPQETQYF
TRBV10-3	NA	TRBJ1-1	TRBD1	TGTGCCATCAACGGAGACAGGGACAGCGAAGCTTTCTTT	CAINGDRDSEAFF
TRBV6-1	NA	TRBJ1-2	NA	TGTGCCAGCACCCGCCCAGGGGAAGGGTATGGCTACACCTTC	CASTRPGEGYGYTF
TRBV7-9	NA	TRBJ2-3	NA	TGTGCCAGCAGCTCGTGGGGGCAGGGAACAGATACGCAGTATTTT	CASSSWGQGTDTQYF
TRBV5-4	NA	TRBJ2-5	TRBD2	TGTGCCAGCAGCTCGGCTAGCGGGGGGGAGACCCAGTACTTC	CASSSASGGETQYF